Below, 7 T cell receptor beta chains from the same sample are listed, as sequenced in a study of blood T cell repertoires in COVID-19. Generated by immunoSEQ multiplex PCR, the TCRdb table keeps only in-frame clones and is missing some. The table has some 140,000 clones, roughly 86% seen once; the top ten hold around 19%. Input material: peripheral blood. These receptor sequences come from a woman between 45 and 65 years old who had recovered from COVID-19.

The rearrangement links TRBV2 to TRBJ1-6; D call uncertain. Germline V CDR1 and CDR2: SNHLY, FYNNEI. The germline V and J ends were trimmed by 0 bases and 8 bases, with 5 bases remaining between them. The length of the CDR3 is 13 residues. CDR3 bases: TGTGCCAGCAGTGAAGCCGGGTATTCACCCCTCCACTTT. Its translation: CASSEAGYSPLHF.

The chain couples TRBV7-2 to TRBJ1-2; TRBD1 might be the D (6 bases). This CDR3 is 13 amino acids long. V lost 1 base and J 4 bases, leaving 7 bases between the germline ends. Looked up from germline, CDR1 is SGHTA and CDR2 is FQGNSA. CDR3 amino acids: CASSLVRGYGYTF. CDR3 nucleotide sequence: TGTGCCAGCAGCTTAGTCAGGGGCTATGGCTACACCTTC.

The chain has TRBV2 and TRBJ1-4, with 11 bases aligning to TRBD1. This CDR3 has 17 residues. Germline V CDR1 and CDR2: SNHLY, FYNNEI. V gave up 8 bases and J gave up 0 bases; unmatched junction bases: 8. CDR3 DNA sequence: TGTGCCAGCGCGGGAGGGACAGGGGGGGCAACTAATGAAAAACTGTTTTTT. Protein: CASAGGTGGATNEKLFF. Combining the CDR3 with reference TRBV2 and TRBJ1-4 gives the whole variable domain EPEVTQTPSHQVTQMGQEVILRCVPISNHLYFYWYRQILGQKVEFLVSFYNNEISEKSEIFDDQFSVERPDGSNFTLKIRSTKLEDSAMYFCASAGGTGGATNEKLFFGSGTQLSVL.

DNA for the CDR3: TGTGCCAGCAGTCCACAGGAACTCTACGAGCAGTACTTC. Encoded protein: CASSPQELYEQYF. The chain carries TRBV12-3 or TRBV12-4 and TRBJ2-7; TRBD1 is a possible D gene (5 bases). The V and J ends lost 5 bases and 3 bases respectively, with 11 bases between them. The CDR3 totals 13 residues.

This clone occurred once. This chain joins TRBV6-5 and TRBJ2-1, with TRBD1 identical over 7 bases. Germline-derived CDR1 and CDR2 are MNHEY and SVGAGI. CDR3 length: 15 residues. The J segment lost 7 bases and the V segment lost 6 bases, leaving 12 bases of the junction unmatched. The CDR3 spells CASRGGQWSRNEQFF. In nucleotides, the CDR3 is TGTGCCAGCAGAGGGGGACAGTGGTCTCGGAATGAGCAGTTCTTC.

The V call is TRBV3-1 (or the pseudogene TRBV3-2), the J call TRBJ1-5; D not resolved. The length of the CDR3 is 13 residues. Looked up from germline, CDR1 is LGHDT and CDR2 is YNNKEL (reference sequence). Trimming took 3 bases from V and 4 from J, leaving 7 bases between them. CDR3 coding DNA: TGTGCCAGCAGCCAGGGCTTAAATCAGCCCCAGCATTTT. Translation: CASSQGLNQPQHF.

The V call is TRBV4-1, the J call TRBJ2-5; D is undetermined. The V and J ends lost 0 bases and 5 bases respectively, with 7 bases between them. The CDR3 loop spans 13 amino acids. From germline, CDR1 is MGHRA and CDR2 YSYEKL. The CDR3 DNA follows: TGCGCCAGCAGCCAAGAGCCTCGGGAGACCCAGTACTTC. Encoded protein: CASSQEPRETQYF.